This T cell receptor (beta chain) was sequenced during a study of breast tumors, draining lymph nodes, adjacent tissues. Study-wide findings and caveats: Tumor TCR diversity was below lymph nodes but above nontumor tissue. Tumor and nontumor repertoires were significantly more similar in luminal-like than in basal-like breast cancer.

TCRdb analysed the multiplex PCR reads with MiXCR anew, one entry per CDR3 protein. The table lists around 110,000 distinct CDR3 sequences, less than 40% of them singletons. The CDR3 length is 14 residues. V trimming: 2 bases; J trimming: 4 bases; junction bases outside the gene matches: 4. The germline V gene encodes CDR1 SGHDT and CDR2 YYEEEE. This clonotype showed up many times. Its antigen is still unknown. Axillary draining lymph nodes of breast cancer patients supplied the node samples. This sequence was found in a female donor with breast cancer. Some clones in this sample may be carry-over from other donors' samples. The chain uses TRBV5-6 and TRBJ2-5; 8 bases are a match to TRBD1. The source material was axillary lymph node tissue. This CDR3 is CASSFRTGRETQYF. For the CDR3, the DNA is TGTGCCAGCAGCTTCAGGACAGGGAGAGAGACCCAGTACTTC.